This T cell receptor (beta chain) is from a study of siplizumab effects on memory and regulatory T cells. Per-sample assaying covered 85,000 to 100,000 TCR templates. Repertoires were generated with immunoSEQ multiplex PCR, while TCRdb's copy carries only in-frame clones and drops some. The top ten hold 1.3% of the sample, which has about 110,000 clones, just under 95% seen once. CDR3 size: 13 residues. Trimming left V 5 bases short and J 1 base short, with 8 bases between. Germline CDR1 reads SGHTA; CDR2 reads FQGTGA. Findings and caveats of the study: Alloreactive clones mapping to unstimulated subsets formed only a minor fraction. The authors could not assign a naive or memory phenotype to roughly 75-95% of proliferating CD4+ or CD8+ clones. There appeared to be greater diversity in naive T cells than in memory cells, and naive T cells seemed major contributors to the alloresponse.

Concerning this clone itself: What it recognizes is unknown.

Specimen: CD4+ T cells sorted from blood. This receptor was obtained from a human donor in good health. This rearrangement joins TRBV7-3 to TRBJ1-1, with D unclear. In nucleotides, the CDR3 is TGTGCCAGCAGCCCTAGGAGGAACACTGAAGCTTTCTTT. This codes for CASSPRRNTEAFF.